This T cell receptor beta chain was sequenced during a study of T cells after yellow fever vaccination. Notes on the study in general: In post-booster samples, most primary-vaccination clones reappeared (roughly 96% CD4, nearly 90% CD8).

This clonotype was detected many times. No antigen is known for it. After removal of 6 bases from V and 2 bases from J, the junction contained 1 base not matched to a gene. CDR1 is MNHEY, CDR2 SVGAGI, per germline. The CDR3 runs 13 residues. One entry per CDR3 protein results from TCRdb running MiXCR on the 5' RACE reads. The repertoire consists of some 320,000 distinct CDR3 sequences, with approximately 4.3% occurring once and the leading ten covering approximately 19%. This TCR was recovered from a man aged 18 to 30 who received the YFV17D yellow fever vaccine. The chain employs TRBV6-5 and TRBJ1-2; 9 bases match TRBD1. Sequencing was performed on PBMCs, taken 15 days after the yellow fever booster vaccination. The CDR3 is CASRGQGNYGYTF. CDR3 nucleotide sequence: TGTGCCAGCAGGGGACAGGGAAACTATGGCTACACCTTC.